This T cell receptor beta chain was found in a study of cytomegalovirus exposure and HLA in healthy donors (dated 2017 in TCRdb). Regarding the study in general: A later analysis indicated that the roughly 130 validation repertoires were generated on the platform also employed for the 650 to 850 repertoires of the first cohort. The study aimed to test whether cataloging public T cell receptors could reveal signatures of past pathogen exposure. Besides the first cohort of approximately 670 subjects, a separate validation cohort made up of over 95 different subjects was used. The study combined high-throughput TCR immunosequencing, statistical association of individual TCRs with disease status, and machine learning to predict cytomegalovirus infection status.

Donors formed part of the validation cohort, which comprised about 120 subjects and was distinct from the first cohort of under 750 subjects. The receptor library was made with the immunoSEQ multiplex PCR assay. Regarding the original processing steps: A statistical classification framework was built to diagnose cytomegalovirus status from the catalog of TCR beta chain sequences. TCRdb retrieved this table from immuneACCESS and kept in-frame rearrangements only. Not all clones are present; in checked studies, unresolved V genes account for under half, and no reason is known for the remainder. The V and J calls and the clone size are those of that table, but D and trimming were determined from the DNA. The sample data list a few hundred thousand clones, and roughly 83% of these were observed just once. The biggest ten clones account for over 12% of the sample. Study-wide findings and limitations: Cytomegalovirus status was reported to be diagnosed by the classifier with high specificity and sensitivity in both the original and validation cohorts. It was suggested by the authors that the approach could potentially be generalized to other disease states and immunological phenotypes. A later analysis found that TCRs clustered in the first cohort also tended to co-occur in the 120 or so validation repertoires, with approximately 95% of cluster scores above 0. A total of around 150 TCR beta chains were listed by the study as associated with cytomegalovirus. The validation cohort had no HLA typing available for a later analysis, so co-occurrence within that cohort was assessed over all 120 or so repertoires. In vitro tests confirmed that three of the cytomegalovirus-associated TCR beta chains recognize cytomegalovirus antigens. Most TCR sequences were seen in very few donors, while some public TCRs were found in many individuals.

Concerning this clone itself: This receptor's antigen is unknown. Base qualities are not at hand, and no much larger clone is one base apart.

V is clipped by 6 bases and J by 8 bases, and the sequence between their germline boundaries is 9 bases long. The CDR3 has 11 amino acids, counting the end cysteine and phenylalanine. Only the CDR3 DNA stays, 33 bases, in frame from base 1. In the germline V gene, CDR1 corresponds to SGHRS and CDR2 to YFSETQ. The rearrangement combines TRBV5-1 with TRBJ2-1; TRBD1 could be the D gene, as 6 bases match. Material: PBMCs. This receptor was identified in a woman aged 30 to 39 in good health and CMV-seropositive. The nucleotide sequence reads as follows: TGCGCCAGCAAGGGGGTGGATGAGCAGTTCTTC. Translated, it reads CASKGVDEQFF. Supplemented by the reference TRBV5-1 and TRBJ2-1 proteins around the CDR3, the complete variable domain is KAGVTQTPRYLIKTRGQQVTLSCSPISGHRSVSWYQQTPGQGLQFLFEYFSETQRNKGNFPGRFSGRQFSNSRSEMNVSTLELGDSALYLCASKGVDEQFFGPGTRLTVL.